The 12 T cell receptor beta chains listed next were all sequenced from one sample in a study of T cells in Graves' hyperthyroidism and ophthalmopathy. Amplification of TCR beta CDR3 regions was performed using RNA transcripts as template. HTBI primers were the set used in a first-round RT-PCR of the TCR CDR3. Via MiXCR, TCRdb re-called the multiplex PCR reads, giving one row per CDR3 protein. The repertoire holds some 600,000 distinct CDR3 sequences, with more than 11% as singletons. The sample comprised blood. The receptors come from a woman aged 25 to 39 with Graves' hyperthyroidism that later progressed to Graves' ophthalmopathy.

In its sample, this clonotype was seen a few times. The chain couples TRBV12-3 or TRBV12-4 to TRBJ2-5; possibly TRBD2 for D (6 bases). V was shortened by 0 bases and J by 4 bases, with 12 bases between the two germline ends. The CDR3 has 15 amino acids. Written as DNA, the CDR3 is TGTGCCAGCAGTTTAGCGCTAGGAGGGCGAGAGACCCAGTACTTC. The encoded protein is CASSLALGGRETQYF.

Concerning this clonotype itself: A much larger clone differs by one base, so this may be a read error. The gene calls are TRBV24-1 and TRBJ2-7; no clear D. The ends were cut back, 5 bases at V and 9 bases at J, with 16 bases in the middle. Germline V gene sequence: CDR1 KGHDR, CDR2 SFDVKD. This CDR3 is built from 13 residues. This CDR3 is CATSGLNPHGQYF. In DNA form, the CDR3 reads TGTGCCACCAGTGGGCTAAATCCCCACGGGCAGTACTTC.

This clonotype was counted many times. The CDR3 loop reads CANSPTYSNQPQHF. The CDR3 region has the DNA TGTGCCAACAGCCCCACTTATAGCAATCAGCCCCAGCATTTT. The rearrangement joins TRBV6-1 to TRBJ1-5; D call uncertain. The CDR3 sequence is 14 residues long. Trimming removed 10 bases at V and 0 bases at J, with 13 bases between. Germline values: CDR1 MNHNS, CDR2 SASEGT.

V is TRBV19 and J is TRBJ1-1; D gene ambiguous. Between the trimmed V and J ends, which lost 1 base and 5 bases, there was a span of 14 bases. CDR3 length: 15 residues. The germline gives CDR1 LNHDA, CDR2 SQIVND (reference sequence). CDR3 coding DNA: TGTGCCAGTAGTATAGGGGGAGGAGTGAGGACTGAAGCTTTCTTT. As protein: CASSIGGGVRTEAFF.

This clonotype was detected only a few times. The CDR3 reads CASSIAPGRGSTDTQYF. The CDR3 DNA sequence: TGTGCCAGTAGTATAGCCCCGGGGCGGGGGAGCACAGATACGCAGTATTTT. The V and J genes are TRBV19 and TRBJ2-3; TRBD2 agrees at 7 bases. The CDR3 extends over 17 amino acids. V trimming: 1 base; J trimming: 0 bases; junction bases outside the gene matches: 7. Germline V gene data show CDR1 as LNHDA and CDR2 as SQIVND (reference sequence).

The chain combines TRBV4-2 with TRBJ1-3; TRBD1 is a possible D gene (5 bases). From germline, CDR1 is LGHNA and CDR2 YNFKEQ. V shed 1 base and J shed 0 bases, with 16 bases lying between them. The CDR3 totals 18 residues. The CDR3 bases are TGTGCCAGCAGCCAAGGTTCCGCAGGGCTGAGCTCTGGAAACACCATATATTTT. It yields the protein CASSQGSAGLSSGNTIYF.

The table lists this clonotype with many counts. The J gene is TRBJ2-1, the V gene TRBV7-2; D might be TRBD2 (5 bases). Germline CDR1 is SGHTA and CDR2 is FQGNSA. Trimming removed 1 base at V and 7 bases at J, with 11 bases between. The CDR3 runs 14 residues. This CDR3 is CASSLGVWENEQFF. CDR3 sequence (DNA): TGTGCCAGCAGCTTAGGGGTTTGGGAGAATGAGCAGTTCTTC.

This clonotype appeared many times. CDR3 sequence (DNA): TGCAGTGCTAGAGCCCTGGACGCAAACTCCTACGAGCAGTACTTC. It is translated as CSARALDANSYEQYF. This chain uses TRBV20-1 with TRBJ2-7; D not resolved. CDR1 and CDR2 from the germline V gene are DFQATT and SNEGSKA (reference sequence). V gave up 1 base and J gave up 0 bases, with 13 bases separating them. The CDR3 consists of 15 residues.

CDR3 residues: CASSTWTLDNSPLHF. The CDR3 bases are TGTGCCAGCAGTACTTGGACACTGGATAATTCACCCCTCCACTTT. The chain has TRBV6-1 and TRBJ1-6; a weak D match, TRBD1 (5 bases). The V and J ends lost 5 bases and 5 bases respectively, with 13 bases between them. Germline CDR1 MNHNS, CDR2 SASEGT. The CDR3 is 15 amino acids.

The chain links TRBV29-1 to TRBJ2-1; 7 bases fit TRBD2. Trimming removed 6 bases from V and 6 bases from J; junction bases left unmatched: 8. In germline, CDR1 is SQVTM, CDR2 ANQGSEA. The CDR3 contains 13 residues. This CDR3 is CSVERGVGNEQFF. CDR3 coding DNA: TGCAGCGTAGAACGGGGGGTAGGCAATGAGCAGTTCTTC.

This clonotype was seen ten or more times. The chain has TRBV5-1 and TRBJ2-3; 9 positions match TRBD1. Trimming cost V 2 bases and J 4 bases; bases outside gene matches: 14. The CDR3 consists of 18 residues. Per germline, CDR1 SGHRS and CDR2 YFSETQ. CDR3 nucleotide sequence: TGCGCCAGCAGCTTCAACCTCGGACAGGGGTTTGGGTCAGATACGCAGTATTTT. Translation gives CASSFNLGQGFGSDTQYF.

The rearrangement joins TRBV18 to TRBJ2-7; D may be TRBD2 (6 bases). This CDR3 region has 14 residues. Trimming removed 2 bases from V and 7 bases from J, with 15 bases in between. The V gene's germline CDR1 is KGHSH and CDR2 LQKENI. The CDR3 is CASSPTGGSPEQYF. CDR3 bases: TGTGCCAGCTCACCAACCGGGGGTTCGCCAGAGCAGTACTTC.